One and the same sample provided the 9 T cell receptor beta chains below, sequenced in a study of T cell responses to AZD1222 COVID-19 vaccine (dated by TCRdb to the early 2020s). Receptors were amplified or captured by the immunoSEQ multiplex PCR assay. Sourced from immuneACCESS, this table was stored by TCRdb with only in-frame sequences that have V and J called. A share of the clones is absent; for the studies checked, an unresolved V gene accounts for under half, and the remainder has no known explanation. Recorded for this sample are about 120,000 clones; approximately 89% of them occurred a single time. Less than 6.5% of the sample comes from the top ten. The time point label, read with the paper, signifies: baseline before first vaccination. The starting material was peripheral blood, obtained on day 0 of AZD1222 vaccination. The receptor source for this set is an adult in good health.

The chain has TRBV6-5 and TRBJ2-2; 7 bases match TRBD1. V lost 6 bases to trimming and J lost 0 bases; unmatched junction nucleotides: 4. The CDR3 consists of 15 residues. Germline CDR1 reads MNHEY; CDR2 reads SVGAGI. In nucleotides, the CDR3 is TGTGCCAGCAGATTACAGGGGCCGAACACCGGGGAGCTGTTTTTT. Translation: CASRLQGPNTGELFF.

This chain joins TRBV3-1 (or the pseudogene TRBV3-2) and TRBJ1-2, with 8 bases matching TRBD1. Trimming removed 3 bases from V and 2 bases from J; junction bases left unmatched: 2. CDR3 size: 14 residues. Germline V gene sequence: CDR1 LGHDT, CDR2 YNNKEL (reference sequence). DNA of the CDR3: TGTGCCAGCAGCCAGACAGGGGCGAACTATGGCTACACCTTC. Protein product: CASSQTGANYGYTF.

This chain joins TRBV5-1 and TRBJ2-1; 9 bases map to TRBD2. Per the germline V gene, CDR1 is SGHRS and CDR2 is YFSETQ. The junction had 12 bases not matched to a gene; V was cut back by 4 bases and J by 7 bases. The CDR3 is made up of 16 amino acids. DNA of the CDR3: TGCGCCAGCAGCGCAAGTAGCGGGAGTTTGGGAAATGAGCAGTTCTTC. Encoded protein: CASSASSGSLGNEQFF. The full variable domain, completed using reference TRBV5-1 and TRBJ2-1, is KAGVTQTPRYLIKTRGQQVTLSCSPISGHRSVSWYQQTPGQGLQFLFEYFSETQRNKGNFPGRFSGRQFSNSRSEMNVSTLELGDSALYLCASSASSGSLGNEQFFGPGTRLTVL.

The chain links TRBV18 to TRBJ1-3; tentative D call: TRBD1 (5 bases). The CDR3 is made up of 16 amino acids. Trimming took off 1 base at V and 4 bases at J, with 14 bases between the two ends. In germline, CDR1 is KGHSH, CDR2 LQKENI. CDR3 DNA sequence: TGTGCCAGCTCACCACAGGGGCCGGCTTACGGAAACACCATATATTTT. Encoded protein: CASSPQGPAYGNTIYF. Looking up the rest from reference TRBV18 and TRBJ1-3 gives the full variable domain: NAGVMQNPRHLVRRRGQEARLRCSPMKGHSHVYWYRQLPEEGLKFMVYLQKENIIDESGMPKERFSAEFPKEGPSILRIQQVVRGDSAAYFCASSPQGPAYGNTIYFGEGSWLTVV.

The chain links TRBV19 to TRBJ1-5; D gene unclear. CDR1 and CDR2 (germline): LNHDA, SQIVND (reference sequence). CDR3 length equals 15 residues. Trimming took 1 base from V and 0 from J, leaving 7 bases between them. The CDR3 nucleotides are TGTGCCAGTAGTATAGTTGCAGATAGCAATCAGCCCCAGCATTTT. This sequence encodes CASSIVADSNQPQHF.

This clone has only one observation. This CDR3 reads CASSAIGTTNYNEQFF. The CDR3 coding sequence is TGTGCCAGCAGTGCTATAGGGACAACTAACTACAATGAGCAGTTCTTC. The V call is TRBV28, the J call TRBJ2-1; D is perhaps TRBD1 (6 bases). Germline V lookup: CDR1 MDHEN, CDR2 SYDVKM. The V end lost 5 bases, the J end lost 3 bases, and 17 bases lay between the germline ends. The CDR3 consists of 16 residues.

The genes are TRBV16 and TRBJ1-2; D is ambiguous. Germline CDR1 KGHSY, CDR2 FQNENV. The CDR3 is made up of 12 amino acids. Trimming removed 4 bases at V and 6 bases at J, with 9 bases between. CDR3 in amino acids: CASSLLTDGYTF. The CDR3 region has the DNA TGTGCCAGCAGCCTATTAACAGATGGCTACACCTTC.

V usage is TRBV24-1 and J usage is TRBJ2-1; 9 bases line up with TRBD2. Per the germline V gene, CDR1 is KGHDR and CDR2 is SFDVKD. This CDR3 is built from 16 residues. The V and J ends lost 4 bases and 9 bases, in that order; junction bases with no gene match: 12. CDR3 region: CATSEVWREGKGEQFF. Written as DNA, the CDR3 is TGTGCCACCAGTGAAGTCTGGCGGGAGGGAAAAGGTGAGCAGTTCTTC.

This rearrangement joins TRBV11-3 to TRBJ2-7; TRBD2 might be the D (5 bases). The CDR3 totals 19 residues. Trimming pared 1 base from V and 3 bases from J, leaving 25 bases between. CDR1 is SGHNT, CDR2 YENEEA, per germline. The CDR3 here is CASSLGGFEQPRGYYEQYF. The CDR3 region has the DNA TGTGCCAGCAGCTTAGGAGGTTTTGAGCAGCCACGCGGGTACTACGAGCAGTACTTC.